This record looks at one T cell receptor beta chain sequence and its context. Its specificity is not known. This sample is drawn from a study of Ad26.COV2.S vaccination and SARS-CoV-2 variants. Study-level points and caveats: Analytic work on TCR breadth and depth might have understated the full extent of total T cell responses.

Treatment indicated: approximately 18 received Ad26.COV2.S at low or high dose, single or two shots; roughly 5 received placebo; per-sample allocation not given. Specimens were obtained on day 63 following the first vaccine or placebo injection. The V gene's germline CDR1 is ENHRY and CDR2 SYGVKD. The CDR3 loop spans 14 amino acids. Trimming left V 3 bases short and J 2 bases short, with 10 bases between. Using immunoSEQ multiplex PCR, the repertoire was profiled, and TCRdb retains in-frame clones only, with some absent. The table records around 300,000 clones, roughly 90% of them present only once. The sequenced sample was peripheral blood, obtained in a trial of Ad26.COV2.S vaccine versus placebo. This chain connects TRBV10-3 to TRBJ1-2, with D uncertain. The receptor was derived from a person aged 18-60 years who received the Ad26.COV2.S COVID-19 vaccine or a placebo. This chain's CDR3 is CAISEDTGNYGYTF. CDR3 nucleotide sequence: TGTGCCATCAGTGAAGACACTGGAAACTATGGCTACACCTTC.